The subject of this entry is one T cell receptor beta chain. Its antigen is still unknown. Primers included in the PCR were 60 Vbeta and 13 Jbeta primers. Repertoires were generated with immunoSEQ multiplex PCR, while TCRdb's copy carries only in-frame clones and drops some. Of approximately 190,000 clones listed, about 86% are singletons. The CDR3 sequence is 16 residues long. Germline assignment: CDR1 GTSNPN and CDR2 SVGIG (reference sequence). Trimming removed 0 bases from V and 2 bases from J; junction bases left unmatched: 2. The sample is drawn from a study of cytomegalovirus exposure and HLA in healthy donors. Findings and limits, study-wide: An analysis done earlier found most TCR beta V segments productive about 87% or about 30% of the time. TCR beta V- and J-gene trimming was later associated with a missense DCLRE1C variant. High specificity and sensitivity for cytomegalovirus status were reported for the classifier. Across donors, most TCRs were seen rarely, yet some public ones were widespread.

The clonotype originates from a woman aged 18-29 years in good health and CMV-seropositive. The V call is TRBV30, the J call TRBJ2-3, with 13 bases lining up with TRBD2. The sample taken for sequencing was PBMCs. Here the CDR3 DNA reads TGTGCCTGGAGTGTAGGACTAGCGGGGGACACAGATACGCAGTATTTT. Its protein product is CAWSVGLAGDTDTQYF.